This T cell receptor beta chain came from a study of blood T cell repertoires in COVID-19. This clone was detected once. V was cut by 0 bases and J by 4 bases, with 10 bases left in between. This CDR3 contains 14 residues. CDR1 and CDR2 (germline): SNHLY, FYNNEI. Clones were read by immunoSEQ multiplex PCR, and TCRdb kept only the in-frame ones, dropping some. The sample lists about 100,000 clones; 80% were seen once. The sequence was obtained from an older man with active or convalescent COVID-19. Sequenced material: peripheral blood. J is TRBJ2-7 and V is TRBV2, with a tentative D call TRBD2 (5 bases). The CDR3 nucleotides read TGTGCCAGCAGTGAAGCGATGAGGGAATACGAGCAGTACTTC. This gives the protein CASSEAMREYEQYF. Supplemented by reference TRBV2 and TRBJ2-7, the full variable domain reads EPEVTQTPSHQVTQMGQEVILRCVPISNHLYFYWYRQILGQKVEFLVSFYNNEISEKSEIFDDQFSVERPDGSNFTLKIRSTKLEDSAMYFCASSEAMREYEQYFGPGTRLTVT.